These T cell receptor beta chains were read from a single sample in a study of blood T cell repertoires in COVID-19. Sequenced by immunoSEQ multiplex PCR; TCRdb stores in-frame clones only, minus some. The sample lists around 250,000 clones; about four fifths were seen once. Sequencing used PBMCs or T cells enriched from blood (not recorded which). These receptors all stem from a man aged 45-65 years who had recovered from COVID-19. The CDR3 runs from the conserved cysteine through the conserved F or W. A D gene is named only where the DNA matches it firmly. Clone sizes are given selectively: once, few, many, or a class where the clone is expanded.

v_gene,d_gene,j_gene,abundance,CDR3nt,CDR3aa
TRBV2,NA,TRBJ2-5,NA,TGTGCCAGCAGTGGGAGTGAGACCCAGTACTTC,CASSGSETQYF
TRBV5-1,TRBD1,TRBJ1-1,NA,TGCGCCAGCAGCTCAGGACAGGGGCTTCACACTGAAGCTTTCTTT,CASSSGQGLHTEAFF
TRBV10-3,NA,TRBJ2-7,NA,TGTGCCATCCAACCCGGGAGCTCAGGGCCCTACGAGCAGTACTTC,CAIQPGSSGPYEQYF
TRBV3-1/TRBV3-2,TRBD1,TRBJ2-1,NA,TGTGCCAGCACCCCAGGGACAGGGGTTCTTGAGCAGTTCTTC,CASTPGTGVLEQFF
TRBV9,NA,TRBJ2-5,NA,TGTGCCAGCAGCGTAGGGGCAGGAGAGACCCAGTACTTC,CASSVGAGETQYF
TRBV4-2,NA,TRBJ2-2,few,TGTGCCAGCAGCCAAGATCGGAACACCGGGGAGCTGTTTTTT,CASSQDRNTGELFF
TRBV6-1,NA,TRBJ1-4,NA,TGTGCCAGCAGTGACCGGGGCGGGGTAGTAAGTGAAAAACTGTTTTTT,CASSDRGGVVSEKLFF
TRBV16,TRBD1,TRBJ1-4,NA,TGTGCCAGCAGCCAATTGATGACAGGGTCTGAAAAACTGTTTTTT,CASSQLMTGSEKLFF
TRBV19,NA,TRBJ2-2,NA,TGTGCCAGTAGTATTAGGGGGTCTATGGACGGGGAGCTGTTTTTT,CASSIRGSMDGELFF
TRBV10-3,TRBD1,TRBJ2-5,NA,TGTGCCATCAGCGGGGACAGGATGGTTCAAGAGACCCAGTACTTC,CAISGDRMVQETQYF
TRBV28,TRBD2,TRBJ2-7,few,TGTGCCAGCACAACCCAGGGACATGGGACTAGCGGGGGCGGCTACGAGCAGTACTTC,CASTTQGHGTSGGGYEQYF
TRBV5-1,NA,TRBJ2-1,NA,TGCGCCAGCAGCTGGGACACCTCCTACAATGAGCAGTTCTTC,CASSWDTSYNEQFF
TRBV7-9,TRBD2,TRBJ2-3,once,TGTGCCAGCAGCTCGGGACTAGCGGGAGATACGCAGTATTTT,CASSSGLAGDTQYF
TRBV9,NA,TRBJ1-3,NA,TGTGCCAGCAGCGAGGCGGGGGCTGGAAACACCATATATTTT,CASSEAGAGNTIYF
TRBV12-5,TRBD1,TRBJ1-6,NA,TGTGCTAGCAGATGGACAGGGTGGGTTCTTTCGGATAATTCACCCCTCCACTTT,CASRWTGWVLSDNSPLHF
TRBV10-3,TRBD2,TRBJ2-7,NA,TGTGCCATTACCGGGACTAGTGGTACTTATTCGGGCGAGCAGTACTTC,CAITGTSGTYSGEQYF
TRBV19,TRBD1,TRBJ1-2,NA,TGTGCCAGTAACCCCGGGACAGGGATTCCTGGCTACACCTTC,CASNPGTGIPGYTF
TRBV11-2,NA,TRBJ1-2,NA,TGTGCCAGCAGCTTGGGGACAATTAACTATGGCTACACCTTC,CASSLGTINYGYTF
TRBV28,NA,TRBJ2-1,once,TGTGCCAGTTTCGCCACAGCTCATGAGCAGTTCTTC,CASFATAHEQFF
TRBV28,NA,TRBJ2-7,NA,TGTGCCAGCAGCCCGCAATCGGGCGGGTCCTACGAGCAGTACTTC,CASSPQSGGSYEQYF
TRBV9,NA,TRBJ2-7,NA,TGTGCCAGCAGCGAGAGGGCGGGGTTGAGCTACGAGCAGTACTTC,CASSERAGLSYEQYF
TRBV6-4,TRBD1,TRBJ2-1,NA,TGTGCCAGCAGTGACCCAGACAGGGCGCCCGACAATGAGCAGTTCTTC,CASSDPDRAPDNEQFF
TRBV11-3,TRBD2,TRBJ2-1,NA,TGTGCCAGCAGCTTGGATTCCCTAGCGGCCTCCTACAATGAGCAGTTCTTC,CASSLDSLAASYNEQFF
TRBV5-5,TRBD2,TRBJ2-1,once,TGTGCCAGCAGCTGGGGACGTAATAGCGGGAGGGCGGGGTACAATGAGCAGTTCTTC,CASSWGRNSGRAGYNEQFF
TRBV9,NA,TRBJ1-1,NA,TGTGCCAGCAGCGTAGGGACAGAGTTTAGGAACACTGAAGCTTTCTTT,CASSVGTEFRNTEAFF
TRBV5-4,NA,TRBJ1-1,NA,TGTGCCAGCAGCTCGGGGAACACTGAAGCTTTCTTT,CASSSGNTEAFF
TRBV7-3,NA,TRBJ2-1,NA,TGTGCCAGCAGCCCCCTCGGGATCAATGAGCAGTTCTTC,CASSPLGINEQFF
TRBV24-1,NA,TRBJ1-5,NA,TGTGCCACCAGTGCTGCGGGGGATAGCAATCAGCCCCAGCATTTT,CATSAAGDSNQPQHF
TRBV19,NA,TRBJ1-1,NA,TGTGCCAGTAGTATAGTCGGGGTGAACACTGAAGCTTTCTTT,CASSIVGVNTEAFF
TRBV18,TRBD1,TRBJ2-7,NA,TGTGCCAGCTCACGCACCGGGACAGGGGTCTACGAGCAGTACTTC,CASSRTGTGVYEQYF
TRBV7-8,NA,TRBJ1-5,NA,TGTGCCGCGGCAACAGGAGGCAATCAGCCCCAGCATTTT,CAAATGGNQPQHF
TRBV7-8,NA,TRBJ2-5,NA,TGTGCCAGCAGCTTAGGGGACTACCAAGAGACCCAGTACTTC,CASSLGDYQETQYF
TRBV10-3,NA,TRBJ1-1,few,TGTGCCACCATCGGGTTCGTAGGACAGCTGAACACTGAAGCTTTCTTT,CATIGFVGQLNTEAFF
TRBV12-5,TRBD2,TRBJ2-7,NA,TGTGCTAGTGGTTTGCCTCGACTAGCGGATATACCCTACGAGCAGTACTTC,CASGLPRLADIPYEQYF
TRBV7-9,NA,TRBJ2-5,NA,TGTGCCAGCAGCTTCCTAGGGGTAGAGACCCAGTACTTC,CASSFLGVETQYF
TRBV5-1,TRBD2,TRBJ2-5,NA,TGCGCCAGCAGCCAAACACTTCTAGCGGGGGGGCCGGTGGGAGAGACCCAGTACTTC,CASSQTLLAGGPVGETQYF
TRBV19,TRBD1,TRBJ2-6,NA,TGTGCCAGTAGTCTCCGGGACAGGGTCTCTGGGGCCAACGTCCTGACTTTC,CASSLRDRVSGANVLTF
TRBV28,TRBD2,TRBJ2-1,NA,TGTGCCAGCAGCCCCGGGACTAGCGGGACTGGAGATGAGCAGTTCTTC,CASSPGTSGTGDEQFF
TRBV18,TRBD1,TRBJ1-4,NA,TGTGCCAGCTCAACGTTTAGCCAGGGGGATGAAAAACTGTTTTTT,CASSTFSQGDEKLFF
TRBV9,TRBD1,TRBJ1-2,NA,TGTGCCAGCAGCCCCGGGACAGGTGGCTACACCTTC,CASSPGTGGYTF
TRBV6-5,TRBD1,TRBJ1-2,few,TGTGCCAGCAGTTACTCACCGACAGGGAACTATGGCTACACCTTC,CASSYSPTGNYGYTF
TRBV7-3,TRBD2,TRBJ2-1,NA,TGTGCCAGCAGCCCCACGACTAGCGGGAGGCCCAATGAGCAGTTCTTC,CASSPTTSGRPNEQFF